This T cell receptor (beta chain) was retrieved from a study of early T cells in non-severe SARS-CoV-2 infection. Study summary: From unsorted whole blood, bulk RNA was sequenced, and the chains remained unpaired. General study findings and limits: Private and CD4 specificities were missed by VDJdb matching, skewed to anti-spike CD8.

This clonotype was seen only a few times. No antigen is known for it. Each cDNA molecule carried a unique molecular identifier. In TCRdb, the 5' RACE reads were re-called with MiXCR into one record per CDR3 protein. The sample has some 49,000 distinct CDR3 sequences; about 12% are singletons. The receptor was isolated from an adult who was a healthcare worker with PCR-confirmed SARS-CoV-2 infection or an uninfected control (not recorded which). Sequencing was carried out using whole blood.

The CDR3, as DNA: TGTGCCAGCAGCACTAGCGGGAGGGGTAACACCGGGGAGCTGTTTTTT. It encodes CASSTSGRGNTGELFF. The chain employs TRBV9 and TRBJ2-2, with TRBD2 matching 13 bases. CDR3 length: 16 residues. Germline CDR1 is SGDLS and CDR2 is YYNGEE. V lost 4 bases to trimming and J lost 2 bases; unmatched junction nucleotides: 2.